This TCR beta chain was observed in a study of T cell clonality in common variable immunodeficiency. In regard to this clone: The sequence runs out 3 residues before the end of the CDR3; the remainder is reconstructed from the germline J gene.

Germline lookup yields CDR1 SGHDT and CDR2 YYEEEE. This CDR3 is built from 15 residues. Blood samples were heparinized, 5 to 8 ml per donor. Data came from immunoSEQ multiplex PCR; TCRdb stores just in-frame clones and leaves some out. The sample shows some 54,000 clones, none of them appearing just once. Sequenced material: peripheral blood mononuclear cells. The V and J genes are TRBV5-6 and TRBJ2-2; D unclear. The origin of this receptor is a person aged 18 to 75 in good health. The CDR3 sequence is CASSGLTGTNEKLFF. The covered CDR3 bases are TGTGCCAGCAGCGGCCTGACTGGAACTAATGAAAAG.